The sequence of this TCR beta chain was determined in a study of T cell responses to AZD1222 COVID-19 vaccine. Points from the study as a whole: Spike as a whole was targeted by vaccine-associated CD4 TCRs, dominant at 160-218 and 743-854.

The protocol was immunoSEQ multiplex PCR, while the TCRdb copy is restricted to in-frame clones and leaves out a portion. The data hold around 150,000 clones, with 92% observed a single time. Comments on this clone: Its antigen is as yet unknown.

The sample here was peripheral blood, taken 28 days after the second AZD1222 dose. This sequence was found in an adult who received the AZD1222 COVID-19 vaccine.

The CDR3 nucleotides read TGTGCCAGCAGTCAAAGACAGGTTGGGGGGGAAAAACTGTTTTTT. This translates into CASSQRQVGGEKLFF. The chain recombines TRBV25-1 with TRBJ1-4, with a tentative D call TRBD1 (6 bases). Germline V gene data show CDR1 as MGHDK and CDR2 as SYGVNS. The CDR3 covers 15 residues. V gave up 5 bases and J gave up 8 bases, with 18 bases separating them.